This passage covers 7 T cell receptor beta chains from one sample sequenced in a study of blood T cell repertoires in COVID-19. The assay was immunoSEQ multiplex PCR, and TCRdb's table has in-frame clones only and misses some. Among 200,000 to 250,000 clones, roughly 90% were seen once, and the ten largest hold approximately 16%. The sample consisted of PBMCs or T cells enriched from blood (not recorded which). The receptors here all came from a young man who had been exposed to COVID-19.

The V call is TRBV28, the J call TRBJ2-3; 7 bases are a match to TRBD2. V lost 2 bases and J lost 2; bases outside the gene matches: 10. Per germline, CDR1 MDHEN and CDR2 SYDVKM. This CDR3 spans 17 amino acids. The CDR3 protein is CASSLKVTSEITDTQYF. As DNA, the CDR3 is TGTGCCAGCAGTTTAAAAGTCACTAGCGAGATCACAGATACGCAGTATTTT. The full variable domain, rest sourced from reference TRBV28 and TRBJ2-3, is DVKVTQSSRYLVKRTGEKVFLECVQDMDHENMFWYRQDPGLGLRLIYFSYDVKMKEKGDIPEGYSVSREKKERFSLILESASTNQTSMYLCASSLKVTSEITDTQYFGPGTRLTVL.

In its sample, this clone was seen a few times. CDR3 DNA: TGCGCCAGCAGCCAAGATGGGTCAGGGGAAGAGACCCAGTACTTC. It encodes CASSQDGSGEETQYF. V is TRBV4-1 and J is TRBJ2-5; a possible D gene is TRBD1 (6 bases). CDR3 size: 15 residues. V was cut by 0 bases and J by 3 bases, with 11 bases left in between. The germline gives CDR1 MGHRA, CDR2 YSYEKL.

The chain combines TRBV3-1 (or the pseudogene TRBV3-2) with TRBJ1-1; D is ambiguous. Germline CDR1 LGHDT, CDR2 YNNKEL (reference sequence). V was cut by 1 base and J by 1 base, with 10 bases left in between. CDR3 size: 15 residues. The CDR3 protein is CASSQVVTQNTEAFF. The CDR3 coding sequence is TGTGCCAGCAGCCAAGTGGTAACTCAGAACACTGAAGCTTTCTTT.

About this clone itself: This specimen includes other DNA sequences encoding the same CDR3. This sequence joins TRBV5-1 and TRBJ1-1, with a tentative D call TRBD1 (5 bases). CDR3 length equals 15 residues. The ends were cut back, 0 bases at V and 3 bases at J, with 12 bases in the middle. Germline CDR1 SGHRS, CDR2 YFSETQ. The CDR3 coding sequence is TGCGCCAGCAGCTTGGCCCCAGGGAGGGACACTGAAGCTTTCTTT. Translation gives CASSLAPGRDTEAFF.

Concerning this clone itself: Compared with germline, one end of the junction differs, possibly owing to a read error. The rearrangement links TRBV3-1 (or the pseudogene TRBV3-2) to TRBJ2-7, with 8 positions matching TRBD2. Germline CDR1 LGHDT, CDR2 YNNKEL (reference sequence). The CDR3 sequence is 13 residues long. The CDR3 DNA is TGTGCCAGCAGCCCTCCGCTCGGGAGGGTACTGGCCTTC. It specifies CASSPPLGRVLAF.

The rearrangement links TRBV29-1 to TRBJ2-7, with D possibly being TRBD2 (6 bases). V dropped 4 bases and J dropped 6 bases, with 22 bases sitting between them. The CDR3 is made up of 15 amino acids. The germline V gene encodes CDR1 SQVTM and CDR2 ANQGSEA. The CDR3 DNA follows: TGCAGCGTTGCGACCGCGGGGATTGAGATTGGCGAGCAGTACTTC. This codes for CSVATAGIEIGEQYF.

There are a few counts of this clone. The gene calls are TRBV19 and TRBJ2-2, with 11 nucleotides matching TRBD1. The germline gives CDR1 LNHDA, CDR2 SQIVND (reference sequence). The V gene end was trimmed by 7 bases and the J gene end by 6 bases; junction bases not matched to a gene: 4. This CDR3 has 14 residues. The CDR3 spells CASNLGQGAGELFF. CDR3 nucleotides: TGTGCCAGTAACCTGGGACAGGGGGCCGGGGAGCTGTTTTTT. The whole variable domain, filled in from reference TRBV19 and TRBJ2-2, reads DGGITQSPKYLFRKEGQNVTLSCEQNLNHDAMYWYRQDPGQGLRLIYYSQIVNDFQKGDIAEGYSVSREKKESFPLTVTSAQKNPTAFYLCASNLGQGAGELFFGEGSRLTVL.